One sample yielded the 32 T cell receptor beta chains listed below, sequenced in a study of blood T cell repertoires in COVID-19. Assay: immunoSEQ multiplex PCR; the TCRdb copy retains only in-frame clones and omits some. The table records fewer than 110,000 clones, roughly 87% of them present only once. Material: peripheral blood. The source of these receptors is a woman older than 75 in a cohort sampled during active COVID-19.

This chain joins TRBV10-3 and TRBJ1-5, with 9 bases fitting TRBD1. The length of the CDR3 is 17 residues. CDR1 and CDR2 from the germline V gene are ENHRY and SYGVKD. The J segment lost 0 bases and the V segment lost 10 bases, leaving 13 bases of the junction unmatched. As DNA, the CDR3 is TGTGCCAGCAGATCGACAGGGGGGAACTATAGCAATCAGCCCCAGCATTTT. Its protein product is CASRSTGGNYSNQPQHF.

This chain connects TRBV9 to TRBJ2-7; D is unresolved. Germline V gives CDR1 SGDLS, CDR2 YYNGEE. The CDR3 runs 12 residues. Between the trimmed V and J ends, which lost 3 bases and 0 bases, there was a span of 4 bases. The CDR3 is CASSAGSYEQYF. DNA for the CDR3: TGTGCCAGCAGCGCGGGCTCCTACGAGCAGTACTTC.

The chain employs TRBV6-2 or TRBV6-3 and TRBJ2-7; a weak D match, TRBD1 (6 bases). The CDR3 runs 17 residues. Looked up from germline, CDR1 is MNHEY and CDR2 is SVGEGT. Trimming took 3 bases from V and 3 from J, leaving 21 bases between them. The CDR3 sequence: CASSYIKWRGTNYEQYF. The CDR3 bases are TGTGCCAGCAGTTATATAAAATGGCGTGGGACAAACTACGAGCAGTACTTC.

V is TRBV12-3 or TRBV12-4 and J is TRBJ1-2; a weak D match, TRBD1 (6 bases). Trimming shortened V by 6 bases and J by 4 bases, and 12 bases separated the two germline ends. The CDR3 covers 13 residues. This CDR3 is CASSPRTVYGYTF. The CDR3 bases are TGTGCCAGCAGCCCCCGGACAGTCTATGGCTACACCTTC.

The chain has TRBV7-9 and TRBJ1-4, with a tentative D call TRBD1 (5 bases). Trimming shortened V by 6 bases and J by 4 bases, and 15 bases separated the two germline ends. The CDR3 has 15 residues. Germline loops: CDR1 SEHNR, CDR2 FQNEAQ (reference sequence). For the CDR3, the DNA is TGTGCCAGCAGTTTGACTTTAGGGGATAATGAAAAACTGTTTTTT. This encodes CASSLTLGDNEKLFF.

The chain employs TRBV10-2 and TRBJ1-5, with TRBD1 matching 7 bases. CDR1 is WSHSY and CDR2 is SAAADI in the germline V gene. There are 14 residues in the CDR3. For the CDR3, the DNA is TGCGCTACCGACGGCGGGACAGATGATCAGCCCCAGCATTTT. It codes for CATDGGTDDQPQHF.

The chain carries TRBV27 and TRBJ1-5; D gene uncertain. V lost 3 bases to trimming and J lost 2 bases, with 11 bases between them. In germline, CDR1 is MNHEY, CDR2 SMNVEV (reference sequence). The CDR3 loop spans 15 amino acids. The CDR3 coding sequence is TGTGCCAGCAGTTTTTCCGGGGTTGGCAATCAGCCCCAGCATTTT. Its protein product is CASSFSGVGNQPQHF.

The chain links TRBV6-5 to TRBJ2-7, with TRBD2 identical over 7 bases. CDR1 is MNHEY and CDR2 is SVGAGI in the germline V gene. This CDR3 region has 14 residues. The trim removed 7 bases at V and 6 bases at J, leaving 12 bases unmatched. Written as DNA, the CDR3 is TGTGCCAGCAATTCACAGCGGGGAGGGACCGAGCAGTACTTC. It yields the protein CASNSQRGGTEQYF.

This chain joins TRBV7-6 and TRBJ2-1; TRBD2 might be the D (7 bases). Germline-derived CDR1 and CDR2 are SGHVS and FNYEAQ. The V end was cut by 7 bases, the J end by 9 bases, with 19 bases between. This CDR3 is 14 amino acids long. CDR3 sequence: CASTSVGGLSEQFF. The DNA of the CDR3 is TGTGCCAGCACCTCAGTCGGGGGGCTTAGTGAGCAGTTCTTC.

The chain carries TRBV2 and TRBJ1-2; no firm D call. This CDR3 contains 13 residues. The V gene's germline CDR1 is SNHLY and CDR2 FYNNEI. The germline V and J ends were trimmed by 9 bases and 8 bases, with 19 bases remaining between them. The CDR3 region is CASGEDPPGGYTF. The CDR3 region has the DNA TGTGCCAGTGGGGAGGATCCTCCGGGCGGCTACACCTTC. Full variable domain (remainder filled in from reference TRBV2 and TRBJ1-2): EPEVTQTPSHQVTQMGQEVILRCVPISNHLYFYWYRQILGQKVEFLVSFYNNEISEKSEIFDDQFSVERPDGSNFTLKIRSTKLEDSAMYFCASGEDPPGGYTFGSGTRLTVV.

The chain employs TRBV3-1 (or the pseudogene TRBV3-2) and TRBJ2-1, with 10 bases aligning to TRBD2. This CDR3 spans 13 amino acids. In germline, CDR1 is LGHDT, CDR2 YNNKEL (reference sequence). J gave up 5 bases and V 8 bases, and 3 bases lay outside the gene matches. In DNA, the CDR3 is TGTGCCAGCCAGCTAGCGGGAGACAATGAGCAGTTCTTC. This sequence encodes CASQLAGDNEQFF.

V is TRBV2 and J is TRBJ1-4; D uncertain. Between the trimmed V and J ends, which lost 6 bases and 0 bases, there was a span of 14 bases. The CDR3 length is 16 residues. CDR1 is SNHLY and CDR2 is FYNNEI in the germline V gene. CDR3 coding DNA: TGTGCCAGCAGCGCGAATATGCCGGCAACTAATGAAAAACTGTTTTTT. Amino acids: CASSANMPATNEKLFF.

The CDR3 loop is CASSPPGNLLYGYTF. In nucleotides, the CDR3 is TGTGCCAGCAGCCCCCCGGGAAACCTACTCTATGGCTACACCTTC. The rearrangement links TRBV5-4 to TRBJ1-2; no clear D. Between the trimmed V and J ends, which lost 4 bases and 4 bases, there was a span of 17 bases. The CDR3 sequence is 15 residues long. Germline CDR1 SGHNT, CDR2 YYREEE (reference sequence).

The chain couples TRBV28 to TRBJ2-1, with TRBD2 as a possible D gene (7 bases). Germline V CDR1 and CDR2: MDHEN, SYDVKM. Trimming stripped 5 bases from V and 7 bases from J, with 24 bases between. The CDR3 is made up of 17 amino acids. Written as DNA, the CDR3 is TGTGCCAGCAGTCGAGGGAGGGGGGAGAGGGTAAATAATGAGCAGTTCTTC. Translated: CASSRGRGERVNNEQFF.

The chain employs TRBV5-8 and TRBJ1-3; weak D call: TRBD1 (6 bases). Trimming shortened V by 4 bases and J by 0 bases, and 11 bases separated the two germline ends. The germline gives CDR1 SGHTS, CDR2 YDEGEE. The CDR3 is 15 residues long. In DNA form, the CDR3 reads TGTGCCAGCAGCGCAAGACAGGTCTCTGGAAACACCATATATTTT. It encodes CASSARQVSGNTIYF.

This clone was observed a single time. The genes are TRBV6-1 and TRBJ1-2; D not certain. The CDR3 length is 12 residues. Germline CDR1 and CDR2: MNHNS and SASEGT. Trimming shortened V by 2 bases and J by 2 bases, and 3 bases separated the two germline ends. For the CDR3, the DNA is TGTGCCAGCAGTGAACGGAACTATGGCTACACCTTC. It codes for CASSERNYGYTF.

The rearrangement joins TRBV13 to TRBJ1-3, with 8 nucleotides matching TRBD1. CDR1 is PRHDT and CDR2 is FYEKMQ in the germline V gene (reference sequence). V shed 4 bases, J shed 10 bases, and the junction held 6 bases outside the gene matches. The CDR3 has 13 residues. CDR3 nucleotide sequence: TGTGCCAGCAGCTGGGGACAGGAGCTGACCATATATTTT. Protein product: CASSWGQELTIYF.

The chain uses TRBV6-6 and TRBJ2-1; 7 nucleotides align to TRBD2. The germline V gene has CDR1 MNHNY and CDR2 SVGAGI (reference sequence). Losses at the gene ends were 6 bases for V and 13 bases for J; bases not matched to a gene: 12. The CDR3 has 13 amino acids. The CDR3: CASSQSKRDYQFF. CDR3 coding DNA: TGTGCCAGCAGCCAATCTAAGAGGGACTATCAGTTCTTC.

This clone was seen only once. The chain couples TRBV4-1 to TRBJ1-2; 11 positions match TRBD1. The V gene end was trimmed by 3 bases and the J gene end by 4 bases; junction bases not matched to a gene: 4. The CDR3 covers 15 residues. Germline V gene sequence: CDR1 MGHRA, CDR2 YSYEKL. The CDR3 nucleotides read TGCGCCAGCAGCCACGGACAGGGGGCTACCTATGGCTACACCTTC. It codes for CASSHGQGATYGYTF.

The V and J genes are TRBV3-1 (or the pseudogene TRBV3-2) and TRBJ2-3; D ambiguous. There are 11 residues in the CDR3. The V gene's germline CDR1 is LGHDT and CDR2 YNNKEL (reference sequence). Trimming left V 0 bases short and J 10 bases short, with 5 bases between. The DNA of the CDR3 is TGTGCCAGCAGCCAAGAGAGATCGCAGTATTTT. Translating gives CASSQERSQYF.

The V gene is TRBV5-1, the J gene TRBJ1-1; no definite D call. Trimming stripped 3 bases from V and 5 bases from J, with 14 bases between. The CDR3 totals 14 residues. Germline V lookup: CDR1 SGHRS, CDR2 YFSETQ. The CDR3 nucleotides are TGCGCCAGCAGCTCCTCAGGCCCGGGGACTGAAGCTTTCTTT. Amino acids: CASSSSGPGTEAFF.

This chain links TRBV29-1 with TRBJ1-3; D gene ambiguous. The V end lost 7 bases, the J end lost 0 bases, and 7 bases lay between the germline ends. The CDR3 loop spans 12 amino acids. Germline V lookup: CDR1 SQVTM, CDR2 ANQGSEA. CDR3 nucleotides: TGCAGCGCCTTCGGCTCTGGAAACACCATATATTTT. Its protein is CSAFGSGNTIYF.

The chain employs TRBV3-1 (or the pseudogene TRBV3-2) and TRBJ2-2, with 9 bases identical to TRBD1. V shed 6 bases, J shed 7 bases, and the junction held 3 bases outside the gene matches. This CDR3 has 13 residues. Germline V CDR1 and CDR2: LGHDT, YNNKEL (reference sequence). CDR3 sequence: CASRTGGLGELFF. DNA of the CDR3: TGTGCCAGCAGAACAGGGGGCCTCGGGGAGCTGTTTTTT.

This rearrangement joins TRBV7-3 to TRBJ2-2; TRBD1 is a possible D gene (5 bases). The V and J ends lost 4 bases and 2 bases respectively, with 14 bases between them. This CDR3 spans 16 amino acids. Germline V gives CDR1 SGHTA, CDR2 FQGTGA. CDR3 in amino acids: CASSSELQANTGELFF. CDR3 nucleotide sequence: TGTGCCAGCAGCTCCGAACTACAGGCAAACACCGGGGAGCTGTTTTTT. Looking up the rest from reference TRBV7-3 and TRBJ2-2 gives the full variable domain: GAGVSQTPSNKVTEKGKYVELRCDPISGHTALYWYRQSLGQGPEFLIYFQGTGAADDSGLPNDRFFAVRPEGSVSTLKIQRTERGDSAVYLCASSSELQANTGELFFGEGSRLTVL.

CDR3: CASSLQRTSDAQFYEQYF. The CDR3 DNA reads as TGTGCCAGCAGCTTGCAGAGGACTAGCGACGCGCAATTCTACGAGCAGTACTTC. The chain links TRBV11-2 to TRBJ2-7; 9 bases align to TRBD2. CDR1 and CDR2 from the germline V gene are SGHAT and FQNNGV. Trimming took 3 bases from V and 3 from J; bases not matched to a gene: 15. The CDR3 sequence is 18 residues long.

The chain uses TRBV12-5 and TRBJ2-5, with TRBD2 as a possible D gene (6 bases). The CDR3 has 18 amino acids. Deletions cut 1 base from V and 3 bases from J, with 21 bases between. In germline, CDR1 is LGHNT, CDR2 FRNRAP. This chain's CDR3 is CASGLAVGAGTSKETQYF. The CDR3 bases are TGTGCTAGTGGTTTGGCAGTCGGGGCGGGGACCTCCAAAGAGACCCAGTACTTC.

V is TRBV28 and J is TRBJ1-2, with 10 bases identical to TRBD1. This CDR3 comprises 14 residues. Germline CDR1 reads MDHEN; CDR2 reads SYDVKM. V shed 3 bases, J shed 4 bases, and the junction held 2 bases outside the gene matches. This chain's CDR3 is CASSLGTGAYGYTF. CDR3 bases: TGTGCCAGCAGTTTGGGGACAGGGGCCTATGGCTACACCTTC.

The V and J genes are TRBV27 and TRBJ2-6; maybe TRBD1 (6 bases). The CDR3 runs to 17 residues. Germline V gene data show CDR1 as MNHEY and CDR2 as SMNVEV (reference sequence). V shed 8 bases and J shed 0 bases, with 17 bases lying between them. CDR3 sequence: CASASGTHLSGANVLTF. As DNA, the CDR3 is TGTGCCAGCGCTTCCGGGACACACCTCTCTGGGGCCAACGTCCTGACTTTC.

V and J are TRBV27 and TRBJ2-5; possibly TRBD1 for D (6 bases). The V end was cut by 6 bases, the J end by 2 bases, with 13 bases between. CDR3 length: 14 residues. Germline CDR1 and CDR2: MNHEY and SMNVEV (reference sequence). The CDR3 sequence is CASRRLGGQETQYF. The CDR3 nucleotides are TGTGCCAGCAGGCGATTAGGGGGACAAGAGACCCAGTACTTC.

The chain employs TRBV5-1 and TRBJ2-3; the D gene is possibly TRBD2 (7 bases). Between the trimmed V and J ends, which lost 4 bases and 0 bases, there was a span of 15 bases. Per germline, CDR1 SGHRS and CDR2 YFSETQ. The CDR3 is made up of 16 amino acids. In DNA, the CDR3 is TGCGCCAGCAGCCCCTGGGGGGGGGCGAGCACAGATACGCAGTATTTT. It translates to CASSPWGGASTDTQYF.

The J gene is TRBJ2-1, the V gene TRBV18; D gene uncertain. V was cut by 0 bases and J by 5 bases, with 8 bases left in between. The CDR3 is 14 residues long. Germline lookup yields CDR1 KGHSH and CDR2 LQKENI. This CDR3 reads CASSPPPGHNEQFF. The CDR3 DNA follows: TGTGCCAGCTCACCACCGCCCGGTCACAATGAGCAGTTCTTC.

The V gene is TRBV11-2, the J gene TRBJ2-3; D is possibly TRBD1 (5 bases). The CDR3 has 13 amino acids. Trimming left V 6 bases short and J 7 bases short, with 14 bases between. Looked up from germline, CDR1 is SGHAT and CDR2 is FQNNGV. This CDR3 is CASRPGSGYTQYF. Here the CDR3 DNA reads TGTGCCAGCAGGCCTGGCTCAGGGTATACGCAGTATTTT.